Sequencing of this TCR beta chain was carried out in a study of CD8+CD57+ T cells in acquired aplastic anemia. Study-wide context: Average DNA yield from sorted CD4+ and CD8+ cells was approximately 3.2 ug.

CDR3 size: 15 residues. V was cut by 2 bases and J by 4 bases, with 15 bases left in between. Germline V gene data show CDR1 as SGHDT and CDR2 as YYEEEE. Genomic DNA, the template, was used for profiling of the TCR beta VDJ and CDR3. From the reads, TCRdb called clonotypes with MiXCR, one entry per CDR3 protein. In the table there are approximately 150,000 distinct CDR3 sequences, roughly two thirds of which are singletons. The patients chosen for sequencing had shown expansion of CD8+CD57+ cells (detected by flow cytometry). Study-wide points: Fewer than 30 shared CD8+ CDR3s appeared highly expressed within patients' immunodominant clones.

Remarks on this clonotype: Its target is unknown.

The rearrangement links TRBV5-6 to TRBJ1-2; D gene unclear. Sequencing was done on a sample of sorted CD4+, CD8+, or CD8+CD57+ T cells (not recorded which) from PBMCs. The sequence came from a human donor with aplastic anemia. As DNA, the CDR3 is TGTGCCAGCAGCTTCGCCGGACCCAACTCCTATGGCTACACCTTC. It codes for CASSFAGPNSYGYTF.